This T cell receptor (beta chain) was obtained from a study of regulatory T cells in long-lasting Graves disease. Study-level information: Positive TSH receptor antibodies alongside over 5 years of antithyroid drugs were what marked Graves' disease as persistent.

On this clonotype: Its target is not known.

The time point denotes: persistent/refractory GD, antithyroid drugs over 5 years with positive TRAb. Extracted RNA from PBMCs served as the source of the TCR library. Into tubes containing EDTA, nine milliliters of peripheral blood were drawn. Construction of the TCR beta libraries employed iRepertoire HTBI primers in conjunction with Arm-PCR of CDR3 regions. TCRdb itself ran the multiplex PCR reads through MiXCR, one entry per CDR3 protein. The sample includes roughly 400,000 distinct CDR3 sequences, around 23% of them seen just once. The length of the CDR3 is 14 residues. The germline V gene encodes CDR1 MNHEY and CDR2 SVGAGI. The V end lost 2 bases, the J end lost 3 bases, and 8 bases lay between the germline ends. Regarding the study as a whole: Sampling was limited to peripheral blood rather than thyroid tissue. Favoring TRBV28, TRBJ1-2 and TRBJ2-5 was a feature seen in persistent disease.

The V call is TRBV6-5, the J call TRBJ1-5; D may be TRBD1 (5 bases). The material was peripheral blood mononuclear cells (PBMCs), obtained when the disease was refractory, from a patient treated with antithyroid drugs. The sequence came from a female donor with Graves disease. CDR3 DNA: TGTGCCAGCAGTTACGGCAGGGCCAATCAGCCCCAGCATTTT. It translates to CASSYGRANQPQHF.